Each of the 27 T cell receptor beta chains below was sequenced from the same sample in a study of cytomegalovirus exposure and HLA in healthy donors. Only in-frame clones appear in the TCRdb table, and some are missing; sequencing was by immunoSEQ multiplex PCR. The sample records about 200,000 clones, about 81% being singletons. The sample was PBMCs. These receptor sequences come from a woman younger than 45 in good health and CMV-seronegative.

This sequence joins TRBV9 and TRBJ2-5; 7 nucleotides line up with TRBD1. Germline CDR1 SGDLS, CDR2 YYNGEE. With V trimmed by 0 bases and J by 4 bases, 3 bases remained unmatched. This CDR3 region has 14 residues. The CDR3 DNA sequence: TGTGCCAGCAGCGTAGTGGCAGGGGGAGAGACCCAGTACTTC. This codes for CASSVVAGGETQYF.

The chain combines TRBV5-4 with TRBJ1-2; 9 bases match TRBD1. The CDR3 loop spans 17 amino acids. Germline V gene lookup returns CDR1 SGHNT and CDR2 YYREEE (reference sequence). V trimming: 0 bases; J trimming: 5 bases; junction bases outside the gene matches: 11. The CDR3 DNA reads as TGTGCCAGCAGCTTGGGACAGGGGGTTACACTCCTTTATGGCTACACCTTC. Translating gives CASSLGQGVTLLYGYTF.

The chain combines TRBV21-1 with TRBJ1-1; the table's D gene call, TRBD1, was not cross checked with the DNA. TRBV21-1 is classified as a pseudogene. CDR3 length: 17 amino acids. CDR3 sequence: CASATKDPGLKDTEAFF. The DNA for the CDR3 is TGTGCCAGCGCAACTAAGGACCCAGGGCTGAAGGACACTGAAGCTTTCTTT.

The V call is TRBV5-1, the J call TRBJ2-7, with D tentatively TRBD2 (6 bases). V was cut by 1 base and J by 3 bases, with 14 bases left in between. Germline-derived CDR1 and CDR2 are SGHRS and YFSETQ. The CDR3 sequence is 15 residues long. Here the CDR3 DNA reads TGCGCCAGCAGCTTGAGCCCTAGCGCTTACTACGAGCAGTACTTC. It specifies CASSLSPSAYYEQYF.

The CDR3 DNA reads as TGCGCCAGCAGCTTAGTACAGAACAACTATGGCTACACCTTC. Protein sequence: CASSLVQNNYGYTF. The rearrangement uses TRBV5-1 and TRBJ1-2; unclear D gene. The CDR3 consists of 14 residues. The V gene's germline CDR1 is SGHRS and CDR2 YFSETQ. The V end was cut by 2 bases, the J end by 2 bases, with 10 bases between. Looking up the rest from reference TRBV5-1 and TRBJ1-2 gives the full variable domain: KAGVTQTPRYLIKTRGQQVTLSCSPISGHRSVSWYQQTPGQGLQFLFEYFSETQRNKGNFPGRFSGRQFSNSRSEMNVSTLELGDSALYLCASSLVQNNYGYTFGSGTRLTVV.

J is TRBJ2-2 and V is TRBV11-2; 11 bases map to TRBD1. Trimming took 5 bases from V and 5 from J; bases not matched to a gene: 10. Looked up from germline, CDR1 is SGHAT and CDR2 is FQNNGV. The CDR3 runs to 17 residues. CDR3 sequence reads: CASSTGQGALSTGELFF. The DNA for the CDR3 is TGTGCCAGCAGCACCGGACAGGGGGCGCTTTCGACCGGGGAGCTGTTTTTT.

The count of this clone is one. V is TRBV7-8 and J is TRBJ1-5; D gene ambiguous. Between the trimmed V and J ends, which lost 5 bases and 2 bases, there was a span of 19 bases. The CDR3 length is 17 residues. From germline, CDR1 is SGHVS and CDR2 FQNEAQ. The CDR3 DNA is TGTGCCAGCAGCCCTTTTGCGGGTGGGTTGGGCAATCAGCCCCAGCATTTT. This translates into CASSPFAGGLGNQPQHF.

This chain connects TRBV5-1 to TRBJ1-1; TRBD1 aligns across 10 bases. The germline V gene encodes CDR1 SGHRS and CDR2 YFSETQ. This CDR3 region has 16 residues. Trimming at V came to 5 bases and at J to 6 bases, leaving 13 bases not matched to a gene. CDR3 in amino acids: CASRGWKTGGLAEAFF. The CDR3 nucleotides read TGCGCCAGCAGGGGGTGGAAGACAGGGGGCCTGGCTGAAGCTTTCTTT.

This clone showed up just a few times. V usage is TRBV7-9 and J usage is TRBJ2-7; 8 bases match TRBD1. Germline-derived CDR1 and CDR2 are SEHNR and FQNEAQ (reference sequence). The CDR3 runs to 14 residues. CDR3 DNA sequence: TGTGCGACGGGCCGGGACAGGTCCATCTACGAGCAGTACTTC. Encoded protein: CATGRDRSIYEQYF. Complete variable domain (other parts from reference TRBV7-9 and TRBJ2-7): DTGVSQNPRHKITKRGQNVTFRCDPISEHNRLYWYRQTLGQGPEFLTYFQNEAQLEKSRLLSDRFSAERPKGSFSTLEIQRTEQGDSAMYLCATGRDRSIYEQYFGPGTRLTVT.

This clone was detected a few times. The CDR3, as DNA: TGTGCCAGCAGCTTAGGAGGGAGCCACTATGGCTACACCTTC. This gives the protein CASSLGGSHYGYTF. The chain combines TRBV7-6 with TRBJ1-2, with D uncertain. Trimming pared 1 base from V and 3 bases from J, leaving 9 bases between. There are 14 residues in the CDR3. CDR1 and CDR2 from the germline V gene are SGHVS and FNYEAQ.

The chain has TRBV11-2 and TRBJ2-3; 7 positions agree with TRBD2. V gave up 1 base and J gave up 1 base; unmatched junction bases: 2. Germline-derived CDR1 and CDR2 are SGHAT and FQNNGV. The CDR3 extends over 15 amino acids. This CDR3 reads CASSLGAGGTDTQYF. CDR3 nucleotide sequence: TGTGCCAGCAGCTTAGGGGCGGGAGGCACAGATACGCAGTATTTT.

This clone has a single count. V usage is TRBV5-1 and J usage is TRBJ2-1, with D perhaps matching TRBD1 (5 bases). The CDR3 has 17 residues. Trimming removed 0 bases at V and 4 bases at J, with 17 bases between. Germline V gives CDR1 SGHRS, CDR2 YFSETQ. The CDR3 here is CASSLVLQASGYNEQFF. CDR3 bases: TGCGCCAGCAGCTTGGTCCTACAGGCCTCCGGGTACAATGAGCAGTTCTTC.

This clone was picked up one time. This chain links TRBV10-1 with TRBJ2-3; D possibly corresponds to TRBD2 (5 bases). There are 13 residues in the CDR3. V lost 7 bases, J lost 2 bases, and 10 bases lay in between. Germline V gene sequence: CDR1 WNHNN, CDR2 SYGVQD (reference sequence). The CDR3 region has the DNA TGCGCCAGCACTAGCAGTGACACAGATACGCAGTATTTT. This translates into CASTSSDTDTQYF.

This clone was recorded once. The CDR3 DNA sequence: TGTGCCAGCAGCTCCTCACAGGGGGCCAATCAGCCCCAGCATTTT. It codes for CASSSSQGANQPQHF. This sequence joins TRBV7-9 and TRBJ1-5; 9 nucleotides match TRBD1. V lost 4 bases and J lost 3; bases outside the gene matches: 4. The CDR3 loop spans 15 amino acids. Germline loops: CDR1 SEHNR, CDR2 FQNEAQ (reference sequence).

The rearrangement uses TRBV9 and TRBJ1-3; perhaps TRBD1 as D (6 bases). The V gene lost 4 bases and the J gene lost 2 bases, with 22 bases spanning the gap. Per the germline V gene, CDR1 is SGDLS and CDR2 is YYNGEE. CDR3 length equals 18 residues. CDR3 in amino acids: CASSYTDSRARAGNTIYF. CDR3 nucleotide sequence: TGTGCCAGCAGCTACACGGACAGTAGGGCAAGAGCTGGAAACACCATATATTTT.

The chain combines TRBV6-5 with TRBJ1-6; a weak D match, TRBD1 (5 bases). Germline V gives CDR1 MNHEY, CDR2 SVGAGI. The CDR3 loop spans 14 amino acids. Trimming removed 7 bases from V and 7 bases from J, with 14 bases in between. The CDR3 here is CASTGVRANSPLHF. As DNA, the CDR3 is TGTGCCAGCACCGGTGTCAGGGCAAATTCACCCCTCCACTTT.

This clone was detected many times. The chain combines TRBV23-1 with TRBJ2-3, with D unresolved. TRBV23-1 is annotated as an ORF whose role is uncertain. V shed 7 bases and J shed 7 bases, with 15 bases lying between them. The CDR3 has 13 residues. The CDR3 loop reads CASNRVLNYTQYF. CDR3 coding DNA: TGCGCCAGCAACCGGGTCCTGAATTATACGCAGTATTTT.

The CDR3 protein is CASSVEGQGGNEQFF. The CDR3 nucleotides are TGTGCCAGCAGCGTAGAAGGACAGGGAGGCAATGAGCAGTTCTTC. The genes are TRBV9 and TRBJ2-1, with TRBD1 matching over 8 bases. Germline V gives CDR1 SGDLS, CDR2 YYNGEE. CDR3 size: 15 residues. Trimming cost V 0 bases and J 6 bases; bases outside gene matches: 5.

This chain connects TRBV6-5 to TRBJ2-5; the D gene is possibly TRBD1 (6 bases). V was pared by 7 bases and J by 5 bases, with 23 bases between. Germline lookup yields CDR1 MNHEY and CDR2 SVGAGI. This CDR3 is built from 16 residues. The CDR3 protein is CASIFSAPGAGETQYF. CDR3 nucleotides: TGTGCCAGCATTTTCTCCGCCCCAGGGGCTGGGGAGACCCAGTACTTC.

V is TRBV27 and J is TRBJ2-7, with TRBD1 matching 12 bases. Germline loops: CDR1 MNHEY, CDR2 SMNVEV (reference sequence). The CDR3 sequence is 15 residues long. Trimming took 6 bases from V and 4 from J; bases not matched to a gene: 7. CDR3 nucleotides: TGTGCCAGCAGCTCTTCGGGACAGGGGGCTTACGAGCAGTACTTC. Amino acids: CASSSSGQGAYEQYF.

The chain links TRBV10-3 to TRBJ2-2, with D unresolved. The V gene's germline CDR1 is ENHRY and CDR2 SYGVKD. CDR3 length equals 14 residues. The germline V and J ends were trimmed by 4 bases and 0 bases, with 6 bases remaining between them. The CDR3 nucleotides read TGTGCCATCAGTGGCGGCCCGAACACCGGGGAGCTGTTTTTT. It yields the protein CAISGGPNTGELFF.

The chain carries TRBV5-1 and TRBJ2-7, with 7 bases identical to TRBD1. CDR1 SGHRS and CDR2 YFSETQ come from the germline V gene. This CDR3 region has 17 residues. V trimming: 3 bases; J trimming: 9 bases; junction bases outside the gene matches: 21. The CDR3 here is CASSSLPATGRNRGQYF. DNA for the CDR3: TGCGCCAGCAGCTCGTTGCCAGCGACAGGGCGAAATCGCGGGCAGTACTTC.

The rearrangement links TRBV29-1 to TRBJ2-6; TRBD1 matches 8 bases. The ends lost 6 bases at V and 0 bases at J; junction bases unmatched: 10. Germline V CDR1 and CDR2: SQVTM, ANQGSEA. CDR3 length: 17 residues. The CDR3 region is CSVQGDRTSSGANVLTF. The CDR3 region has the DNA TGCAGCGTGCAAGGGGACAGGACAAGCTCTGGGGCCAACGTCCTGACTTTC.

This clone was picked up a small number of times. The CDR3 nucleotides read TGTGCCATCAGTGAAGAGGTTTTCGAGCAGTACTTC. Amino acid sequence: CAISEEVFEQYF. The chain is built from TRBV10-3 and TRBJ2-7; D is ambiguous. The germline V gene has CDR1 ENHRY and CDR2 SYGVKD. The CDR3 length is 12 residues. Trimming stripped 3 bases from V and 6 bases from J, with 9 bases between.

The V call is TRBV11-3, the J call TRBJ2-1; TRBD2 agrees at 7 bases. This CDR3 contains 15 residues. Germline CDR1 SGHNT, CDR2 YENEEA. V lost 2 bases, J lost 5 bases, and 6 bases stayed unmatched. CDR3 bases: TGTGCCAGCAGCTTACGAAGCGGGGCCAACAATGAGCAGTTCTTC. This codes for CASSLRSGANNEQFF.

This sequence joins TRBV28 and TRBJ2-1, with D possibly TRBD2 on 6 matching bases. Looked up from germline, CDR1 is MDHEN and CDR2 is SYDVKM. Trimming shortened V by 4 bases and J by 5 bases, and 15 bases separated the two germline ends. The length of the CDR3 is 15 residues. Here the CDR3 reads CASSSPGTHNNEQFF. The CDR3 DNA sequence: TGTGCCAGCAGTTCCCCCGGGACTCACAACAATGAGCAGTTCTTC.

This chain connects TRBV30 to TRBJ2-7; TRBD2 agrees at 7 bases. V gave up 0 bases and J gave up 4 bases; unmatched junction bases: 6. The CDR3 is 14 amino acids. Germline CDR1 is GTSNPN and CDR2 is SVGIG (reference sequence). CDR3: CAWSVWEGNYEQYF. CDR3 bases: TGTGCCTGGAGTGTATGGGAGGGGAATTACGAGCAGTACTTC.